One T cell receptor (beta chain) is described in this entry. The antigen is unknown. This entry is derived from a study of blood T cell dynamics during melanoma immunotherapy. Study-level information: Patients with metastatic melanoma got pembrolizumab or nivolumab-ipilimumab as first-line care.

The CDR3 covers 14 residues. V was trimmed by 4 bases and J by 7 bases, leaving 13 bases between them. Germline values: CDR1 SGHDN, CDR2 FVKESK. Documented time point: week 3, after first cycle of checkpoint inhibitor. Samples come from before therapy and from week 3 after the first blockade cycle. Each bulk PBMC sample had around 380 ng DNA loaded. Sequencing was performed with immunoSEQ multiplex PCR; in TCRdb, only in-frame clones are kept and a portion is missing. The sample lists about 11,000 clones; 80% were seen once. Study observations and caveats: The study could not tell melanoma-specific clones from general immune activation.

The sequence came from a human donor with melanoma. The V and J genes are TRBV14 and TRBJ2-2; D is unclear. Source: blood, taken from a patient treated with checkpoint blockade. CDR3 in DNA: TGTGCCAGCAGCCTTAAGGGTTTTGGCGGGGAGCTGTTTTTT. Its translation: CASSLKGFGGELFF. The whole variable domain, remainder taken from reference TRBV14 and TRBJ2-2, is EAGVTQFPSHSVIEKGQTVTLRCDPISGHDNLYWYRRVMGKEIKFLLHFVKESKQDESGMPNNRFLAERTGGTYSTLKVQPAELEDSGVYFCASSLKGFGGELFFGEGSRLTVL.